A selection of T cell receptor beta chains follows, all from one sample in a study of cytomegalovirus exposure and HLA in healthy donors. TCRdb's copy holds only in-frame clones and misses some; the assay was immunoSEQ multiplex PCR. The data hold fewer than 150,000 clones, with more than 70% observed a single time. Sequenced: PBMCs. All receptors come from a man between 45 and 60 years old in good health and CMV-seronegative. Each CDR3 is given with its conserved first and last residue. Each record gives: D gene, V gene, J gene, clone size, CDR3 DNA, CDR3 protein. D genes are given only for firm matches. Part of the rows lack a size; the others show once, few, many or a class for expanded clones.

>NA|TRBV6-4|TRBJ2-1|few
TGTGCCAGCAGTCCGGACATCCGCTCCTACAATGAGCAGTTCTTC
CASSPDIRSYNEQFF
>TRBD1|TRBV18|TRBJ2-7|NA
TGTGCCAGCTCACCGCTTCAGGGACAGAGCTACGAGCAGTACTTC
CASSPLQGQSYEQYF
>NA|TRBV9|TRBJ2-5|NA
TGTGCCAGCAGCCTTCGTTCGCAAGAGACCCAGTACTTC
CASSLRSQETQYF
>NA|TRBV25-1|TRBJ1-5|NA
TGTGCCAGCAGTGAAGGGAGGGGTCAGCCCCAGCATTTT
CASSEGRGQPQHF
>TRBD2|TRBV4-3|TRBJ2-3|NA
TGCGCCAGCAGCCTCCTAGCGGGAGAGGTAGATACGCAGTATTTT
CASSLLAGEVDTQYF
>NA|TRBV30|TRBJ1-6|NA
TGTGCCTGGAGTGTACAGGGAAATTCACCCCTCCACTTT
CAWSVQGNSPLHF
>NA|TRBV7-9|TRBJ1-4|NA
TGTGCCAGCAGCGATATCGTCAGGGGTCTCCGTCGAAGGTTTTTT
CASSDIVRGLRRRFF
>NA|TRBV19|TRBJ1-3|few
TGTGCCAGTAGTATAGATCGAACAGGGCTGAATACTGGAAACACCATATATTTT
CASSIDRTGLNTGNTIYF
>TRBD1|TRBV5-6|TRBJ2-7|once
TGTGCCAGCAGCTCCGGGACAGGGGGCGCGGACCACGAGCAGTACTTC
CASSSGTGGADHEQYF
>TRBD1|TRBV10-3|TRBJ1-1|NA
TGTGCCATCACCGGGACAGGGGATGAAGCTTTCTTT
CAITGTGDEAFF
>TRBD1|TRBV5-1|TRBJ2-3|NA
TGCGCCAGCAGCTTGGTCCGGGACAGGAGGCCAGATACGCAGTATTTT
CASSLVRDRRPDTQYF
>NA|TRBV28|TRBJ1-2|few
TGTGCCAGCAGTCCGTCAACCGGGACACACTATGGCTACACCTTC
CASSPSTGTHYGYTF
>NA|TRBV7-2|TRBJ2-5|NA
TGTGCCAGCAGCTTGCCAGGAGGGACCACACCCCAGTACTTC
CASSLPGGTTPQYF
>TRBD2|TRBV7-7|TRBJ2-2|NA
TGTGCCAGCAGCCCCTGGACTAGCGGGAGTACCGGGGAGCTGTTTTTT
CASSPWTSGSTGELFF
>TRBD1|TRBV5-1|TRBJ2-7|NA
TGCGCCAGCAGCTCCCGACAGGGGCCCTACGAGCAGTACTTC
CASSSRQGPYEQYF
>NA|TRBV23-1|TRBJ1-3|NA
TGCGCCAGCAGTCAGCCCCGTGGGACAAGAAACACCATATATTTT
CASSQPRGTRNTIYF
>NA|TRBV29-1|TRBJ2-7|few
TGCAGCGTTGGGACGCCCGGGGGCGAGCAGTACTTC
CSVGTPGGEQYF
>TRBD2|TRBV4-2|TRBJ2-7|NA
TGTGCCAGCAGCGTCCAGGGGCGGGAGGGCCGCTACGAGCAGTACTTC
CASSVQGREGRYEQYF
>TRBD1|TRBV5-1|TRBJ1-1|few
TGCGCCAGCAGCTTGTCAGGGGGCACTGAAGCTTTCTTT
CASSLSGGTEAFF
>NA|TRBV5-1|TRBJ2-7|NA
TGCGCCAGCAGCTTACAGGGTGCGGACTACGAGCAGTACTTC
CASSLQGADYEQYF
>TRBD2|TRBV5-1|TRBJ2-7|NA
TGCGCCAGCAGCTTGGGCACCGGGACTACCTACGAGCAGTACTTC
CASSLGTGTTYEQYF
>NA|TRBV20-1|TRBJ2-5|NA
TGCAGTGCTGAGCTCCAAGAGACCCAGTACTTC
CSAELQETQYF
>TRBD1|TRBV7-2|TRBJ1-2|NA
TGTGCCAGCAGCTTAGGGACAGGGACGGGTTCCACCTTC
CASSLGTGTGSTF
>NA|TRBV6-6|TRBJ1-6|once
TGTGCCAGCAGTTACTCCGGAGGGGTGGATTCACCCCTCCACTTT
CASSYSGGVDSPLHF
>TRBD2|TRBV5-1|TRBJ2-5|once
TGCGCCAGCAGCTTGGTGGGACTAGCGGAAGAGACCCAGTACTTC
CASSLVGLAEETQYF
>NA|TRBV7-2|TRBJ2-7|once
TGTGCCAGCAGCGCGATCGGGGGAAAGTACGAGCAGTACTTC
CASSAIGGKYEQYF
>TRBD1|TRBV5-4|TRBJ1-2|NA
TGTGCCAGCAGCGGCCCGTCAGGGGGTGTGGGCTACACCTTC
CASSGPSGGVGYTF
>TRBD2|TRBV6-4|TRBJ2-1|NA
TGTGCCAGCAGTGTTCTAGCGGGGGATTACAATGAGCAGTTCTTC
CASSVLAGDYNEQFF
>NA|TRBV28|TRBJ1-5|NA
TGTGCCAGCAGTGATGACAGTCCGGGCAATCAGCCCCAGCATTTT
CASSDDSPGNQPQHF
>TRBD1|TRBV28|TRBJ1-5|NA
TGTGCCAGCAGTTACGGGGGTTACAGGGGCCAGCCCCAGCATTTT
CASSYGGYRGQPQHF
>NA|TRBV5-4|TRBJ2-2|NA
TGTGCCAGCAGCATTACAAGGAACACCGGGGAGCTGTTTTTT
CASSITRNTGELFF
>NA|TRBV7-9|TRBJ2-7|NA
TGTGCCAGCAGCTTGAGGAGCTACGAGCAGTACTTC
CASSLRSYEQYF
>NA|TRBV14|TRBJ1-2|few
TGTGCCAGCAGCCCCCGAAGGGAGGGAAGTGGCTACACCTTC
CASSPRREGSGYTF
>TRBD2|TRBV19|TRBJ2-3|NA
TGTGCCAGTAGTATCTCGATGACTAGCGGCCCTTTTTATTTT
CASSISMTSGPFYF
>NA|TRBV7-2|TRBJ2-5|NA
TGTGCCAGCAGCTGGCGGGACAGCCAAGAGACCCAGTACTTC
CASSWRDSQETQYF
>TRBD1|TRBV7-3|TRBJ1-5|NA
TGTGCCAGCAAAGGACAGGGGCATCAGCCCCAGCATTTT
CASKGQGHQPQHF
>TRBD1|TRBV27|TRBJ2-7|NA
TGTGCCAGCAGATCTTTCTCCGGGACAGGGTCCTACGAGCAGTACTTC
CASRSFSGTGSYEQYF
>NA|TRBV5-5|TRBJ1-4|few
TGTGCCAGCAGCCCGGGGGGGGGAGCTAATGAAAAACTGTTTTTT
CASSPGGGANEKLFF
>TRBD1|TRBV28|TRBJ2-7|once
TGTGCCAGCAGTTTCGACAGGGTATCCTACGAGCAGTACTTC
CASSFDRVSYEQYF
>NA|TRBV28|TRBJ1-5|few
TGTGCCAGCAGTTTCTTTTCAGGACCCCAGCATTTT
CASSFFSGPQHF
>NA|TRBV5-1|TRBJ2-1|NA
TGCGCCAGCAGCTTGGGACTAGGAGGAAATGAGCAGTTCTTC
CASSLGLGGNEQFF
>TRBD1|TRBV18|TRBJ2-7|NA
TGTGCCAGCTCACCCGGGGGGACAGGGAGCTCCTACGAGCAGTACTTC
CASSPGGTGSSYEQYF
>NA|TRBV7-2|TRBJ1-5|NA
TGTGCCAGCAGCGCCCGACAGAATCAGCCCCAGCATTTT
CASSARQNQPQHF
>TRBD2|TRBV9|TRBJ2-3|NA
TGTGCCAGCAGCCCCCTGACTAGCGGGAGCACAGATACGCAGTATTTT
CASSPLTSGSTDTQYF
>TRBD2|TRBV6-5|TRBJ2-3|NA
TGTGCCACCCGAAAGCGGGAGTTCGCAGATACGCAGTATTTT
CATRKREFADTQYF
>NA|TRBV29-1|TRBJ2-1|NA
TGCAGCGTCGACGGAGGTTTTGGTGGGTCCTACAATGAGCAGTTCTTC
CSVDGGFGGSYNEQFF
>NA|TRBV9|TRBJ1-1|NA
TGTGCCAGCAGCGTATCTGCAGGGCTCACTGAAGCTTTCTTT
CASSVSAGLTEAFF
>NA|TRBV5-6|TRBJ2-2|NA
TGTGCCAGCAGCCTCGAGAGGGGGAAGGCTTTGAACACCGGGGAGCTGTTTTTT
CASSLERGKALNTGELFF
>TRBD2|TRBV11-1|TRBJ2-2|NA
TGTGCCAGCAGCCATAGCGGGAGCAGGCCCGGGGAGCTGTTTTTT
CASSHSGSRPGELFF
>NA|TRBV6-5|TRBJ2-1|NA
TGTGCCACAGAGGGCTGGAATGAGCAGTTCTTC
CATEGWNEQFF
>TRBD2|TRBV9|TRBJ2-1|NA
TGTGCCAGCAGCGTAAGACTAGCGGGAGTCTATGAGCAGTTCTTC
CASSVRLAGVYEQFF
>TRBD1|TRBV4-3|TRBJ1-2|NA
TGCGCCAGCAGCTCAACCGGGACAGGGGGCTTGAGAGGCTACACCTTC
CASSSTGTGGLRGYTF
>NA|TRBV4-2|TRBJ1-5|NA
TGTGCCAGCAGCCCCGGACGGGGAGGGCCCCAGCATTTT
CASSPGRGGPQHF
>NA|TRBV29-1|TRBJ2-3|NA
TGCAGCGCAGATGAGGAGAGCACAGATACGCAGTATTTT
CSADEESTDTQYF
>NA|TRBV5-1|TRBJ1-3|once
TGCGCCAGCAGCTCGTCACCAACAGGGCCTGGAAACACCATATATTTT
CASSSSPTGPGNTIYF
>NA|TRBV16|TRBJ2-7|NA
TGTGCCAGCAGCCAATCGGGCCGCCCCTCCTACGAGCAGTACTTC
CASSQSGRPSYEQYF
>NA|TRBV28|TRBJ2-1|NA
TGTGCCAGCAGGTTACAGGGCAATGAGCAGTTCTTC
CASRLQGNEQFF
>NA|TRBV19|TRBJ2-1|NA
TGTGCCAGTAGGACCTGGGACTCCATGGAAAACAATGAGCAGTTCTTC
CASRTWDSMENNEQFF
>TRBD2|TRBV4-3|TRBJ2-3|NA
TGCGCCAGCAGCCCCTCAGGGACTAGAACAGATACGCAGTATTTT
CASSPSGTRTDTQYF
>NA|TRBV30|TRBJ1-1|NA
TGTGCCTGGACACTAGCCGTTAACACTGAAGCTTTCTTT
CAWTLAVNTEAFF